One sample yielded the 31 T cell receptor beta chains listed below, sequenced in a study of T cells after yellow fever vaccination. Each CDR3 protein gets one entry after TCRdb re-called the 5' RACE reads with MiXCR. Of about 160,000 distinct CDR3 sequences listed, around 7.3% are singletons. Sequences were derived from CD4+ T cells sorted from PBMCs, sampled less than 6 days after the first yellow fever vaccination. These receptors all stem from a man aged 18 to 29 who received the YFV17D yellow fever vaccine.

At least ten counts were recorded for this clonotype. J is TRBJ1-5 and V is TRBV5-1, with D perhaps matching TRBD1 (5 bases). This CDR3 is built from 14 residues. Germline assignment: CDR1 SGHRS and CDR2 YFSETQ. Trimming removed 7 bases at V and 5 bases at J, with 16 bases between. CDR3 region: CASSSVGGDQPQHF. For the CDR3, the DNA is TGCGCCAGCTCTTCGGTGGGAGGGGATCAGCCCCAGCATTTT.

The table lists this clonotype with a few counts. The CDR3, as DNA: TGTGCCAGCTCACGAGACAGTCAGATATTGCGTGGCTACACCTTC. This codes for CASSRDSQILRGYTF. The chain joins TRBV18 to TRBJ1-2; TRBD1 might be the D (5 bases). Germline CDR1 and CDR2: KGHSH and LQKENI. The V end was cut by 4 bases, the J end by 7 bases, with 19 bases between. There are 15 residues in the CDR3. The full variable domain, in which reference TRBV18 and TRBJ1-2 provide the parts outside the CDR3, is NAGVMQNPRHLVRRRGQEARLRCSPMKGHSHVYWYRQLPEEGLKFMVYLQKENIIDESGMPKERFSAEFPKEGPSILRIQQVVRGDSAAYFCASSRDSQILRGYTFGSGTRLTVV.

This clonotype was observed many times. V is TRBV7-3 and J is TRBJ1-6, with D hard to call. Germline V gives CDR1 SGHTA, CDR2 FQGTGA. This CDR3 is built from 13 residues. V lost 1 base and J 9 bases, leaving 7 bases between the germline ends. The CDR3 loop reads CASSLNWLSPLHF. The CDR3 DNA follows: TGTGCCAGCAGCTTAAACTGGCTTTCACCCCTCCACTTT.

This clonotype appeared many times. V gene TRBV5-1 combines with J gene TRBJ2-3; TRBD2 is a possible D gene (6 bases). The CDR3 has 14 residues. Germline V gene lookup returns CDR1 SGHRS and CDR2 YFSETQ. Trimming removed 4 bases at V and 0 bases at J, with 9 bases between. DNA of the CDR3: TGCGCCAGCAGCCTGGACTATAGCACAGATACGCAGTATTTT. This sequence encodes CASSLDYSTDTQYF. Using reference TRBV5-1 and TRBJ2-3 for the parts outside the CDR3, the full variable domain is KAGVTQTPRYLIKTRGQQVTLSCSPISGHRSVSWYQQTPGQGLQFLFEYFSETQRNKGNFPGRFSGRQFSNSRSEMNVSTLELGDSALYLCASSLDYSTDTQYFGPGTRLTVL.

The table lists this clonotype with many counts. The gene calls are TRBV20-1 and TRBJ1-5, with D perhaps matching TRBD1 (5 bases). CDR3 length: 12 residues. Germline V lookup: CDR1 DFQATT, CDR2 SNEGSKA (reference sequence). With 3 bases removed from V and 7 bases from J, the gap between germline ends came to 10 bases. CDR3 nucleotides: TGCAGTGCTAGGGGGGTGGGGCAGCCCCAGCATTTT. Protein product: CSARGVGQPQHF.

This clonotype has more than one count but fewer than ten. The rearrangement links TRBV20-1 to TRBJ1-6; D is uncertain. V lost 6 bases and J 9 bases, leaving 15 bases between the germline ends. The CDR3 has 13 residues. In germline, CDR1 is DFQATT, CDR2 SNEGSKA (reference sequence). CDR3 sequence (DNA): TGCAGTGCGGAACGTAAGGGTCCTTCACCCCTCCACTTT. Encoded protein: CSAERKGPSPLHF.

On this clonotype itself: This could be a read error, since a much larger clone is one nucleotide away. The chain has TRBV5-1 and TRBJ2-1, with D unclear. The ends were cut back, 5 bases at V and 7 bases at J, with 13 bases in the middle. The CDR3 is 13 residues long. Looked up from germline, CDR1 is SGHRS and CDR2 is YFSETQ. CDR3 residues: CASRKEPKNEQFF. In DNA, the CDR3 is TGCGCCAGCAGAAAGGAACCCAAGAATGAGCAGTTCTTC.

This clonotype was picked up one time. This chain joins TRBV7-9 and TRBJ2-7; 8 bases map to TRBD2. The germline gives CDR1 SEHNR, CDR2 FQNEAQ (reference sequence). This CDR3 region has 16 residues. The CDR3 is CDSSPAPAGGLSGQYV. The DNA of the CDR3 is TGTGACAGCAGCCCGGCACCCGCGGGGGGCCTTAGTGGGCAGTACGTC.

The rearrangement uses TRBV4-3 and TRBJ2-6; D is unresolved. Trimming left V 0 bases short and J 3 bases short, with 9 bases between. Per the germline V gene, CDR1 is LGHNA and CDR2 is YSLEER. This CDR3 is 16 amino acids long. The CDR3: CASSQDKTGGANVLTF. CDR3 nucleotides: TGCGCCAGCAGCCAAGATAAGACTGGTGGGGCCAACGTCCTGACTTTC.

At least ten counts were recorded for this clonotype. The gene calls are TRBV5-1 and TRBJ1-1; D may be TRBD1 (6 bases). Germline CDR1 reads SGHRS; CDR2 reads YFSETQ. The CDR3 covers 15 residues. Trimming shortened V by 1 base and J by 2 bases, and 12 bases separated the two germline ends. CDR3 amino acids: CASSLTGQLNTEAFF. In DNA, the CDR3 is TGCGCCAGCAGCTTGACTGGACAGCTCAACACTGAAGCTTTCTTT. Using reference TRBV5-1 and TRBJ1-1 for the parts outside the CDR3, the full variable domain is KAGVTQTPRYLIKTRGQQVTLSCSPISGHRSVSWYQQTPGQGLQFLFEYFSETQRNKGNFPGRFSGRQFSNSRSEMNVSTLELGDSALYLCASSLTGQLNTEAFFGQGTRLTVV.

The chain combines TRBV7-2 with TRBJ2-5; TRBD1 matches 8 bases. CDR3 size: 16 residues. CDR1 is SGHTA, CDR2 FQGNSA, per germline. The V gene end was trimmed by 0 bases and the J gene end by 4 bases; junction bases not matched to a gene: 7. This CDR3 reads CASSLAPADRGETQYF. Written as DNA, the CDR3 is TGTGCCAGCAGCTTAGCCCCAGCTGACAGGGGAGAGACCCAGTACTTC.

This clonotype has more than one count but fewer than ten. The rearrangement uses TRBV12-3 or TRBV12-4 and TRBJ1-4; the D is unclear. V was pared by 7 bases and J by 4 bases, with 13 bases between. This CDR3 contains 14 residues. As DNA, the CDR3 is TGTGCCAGCAAAGTGGATGCCCATAATGAAAAACTGTTTTTT. Encoded protein: CASKVDAHNEKLFF.

This clonotype was recorded many times. V gene TRBV3-1 combines with J gene TRBJ1-5; D may be TRBD1 (6 bases). CDR3 length: 13 residues. Germline V CDR1 and CDR2: LGHDT, YNNKEL (reference sequence). The germline V and J ends were trimmed by 3 bases and 8 bases, with 11 bases remaining between them. The CDR3 spells CASSHQQGEPQHF. The CDR3 DNA reads TGTGCCAGCAGCCATCAACAGGGCGAGCCCCAGCATTTT.

This clonotype was recorded at least ten times. This rearrangement joins TRBV20-1 to TRBJ2-3; D gene unclear. The CDR3 spans 15 residues. The V end was cut by 0 bases, the J end by 3 bases, with 13 bases between. In germline, CDR1 is DFQATT, CDR2 SNEGSKA (reference sequence). The CDR3 loop is CSARDRVVPTDTQYF. The CDR3 nucleotides are TGCAGTGCTAGAGATCGAGTGGTCCCGACAGATACGCAGTATTTT.

This clonotype appeared a few times. The V call is TRBV6-5, the J call TRBJ2-6, with 9 bases identical to TRBD1. The CDR3 covers 17 residues. Trimming cost V 2 bases and J 0 bases; bases outside gene matches: 2. Germline V lookup: CDR1 MNHEY, CDR2 SVGAGI. Here the CDR3 reads CASSYRTGVSGANVLTF. Written as DNA, the CDR3 is TGTGCCAGCAGTTACCGGACAGGGGTCTCTGGGGCCAACGTCCTGACTTTC.

This clonotype was counted a few times. V gene TRBV7-2 combines with J gene TRBJ2-1; a possible D gene is TRBD2 (5 bases). Germline assignment: CDR1 SGHTA and CDR2 FQGNSA. This CDR3 contains 13 residues. Trimming stripped 4 bases from V and 11 bases from J, with 15 bases between. CDR3 DNA: TGTGCCAGCAGCTCTAGCAGCCAATTCAAGCAGTTCTTC. As protein: CASSSSSQFKQFF.

This clonotype came up a few times. This sequence joins TRBV6-5 and TRBJ2-3; D is unclear. The CDR3 consists of 14 residues. Trimming shortened V by 2 bases and J by 0 bases, and 6 bases separated the two germline ends. Looked up from germline, CDR1 is MNHEY and CDR2 is SVGAGI. The CDR3 sequence: CASSYGPSTDTQYF. The DNA of the CDR3 is TGTGCCAGCAGTTACGGGCCCAGCACAGATACGCAGTATTTT.

Ten or more counts support this clonotype. This chain uses TRBV18 with TRBJ1-6; unclear D gene. CDR1 and CDR2 from the germline V gene are KGHSH and LQKENI. The CDR3 is 13 amino acids. Trimming stripped 2 bases from V and 5 bases from J, with 4 bases between. The CDR3 DNA reads as TGTGCCAGCTCACCAGGGGATAATTCACCCCTCCACTTT. Amino acids: CASSPGDNSPLHF.

This chain connects TRBV7-2 to TRBJ2-3; D gene ambiguous. The CDR3 has 15 amino acids. V was pared by 2 bases and J by 4 bases, with 13 bases between. Germline assignment: CDR1 SGHTA and CDR2 FQGNSA. The CDR3 region is CASSLNPPGADTQYF. CDR3 nucleotides: TGTGCCAGCAGCTTAAACCCCCCAGGCGCAGATACGCAGTATTTT.

The chain has TRBV5-1 and TRBJ2-5; 8 positions match TRBD2. This CDR3 region has 14 residues. The V gene end was trimmed by 2 bases and the J gene end by 5 bases; junction bases not matched to a gene: 5. Germline-derived CDR1 and CDR2 are SGHRS and YFSETQ. The CDR3 sequence: CASSFGGAVETQYF. DNA for the CDR3: TGCGCCAGCAGCTTCGGGGGGGCGGTTGAGACCCAGTACTTC.

The chain recombines TRBV10-3 with TRBJ2-3; 7 bases are shared with TRBD1. The CDR3 runs to 15 residues. CDR1 and CDR2 (germline): ENHRY, SYGVKD. Germline trimming cut 0 bases from V and 2 bases from J; bases unmatched to any gene: 2. This CDR3 is CAISESRGPTDTQYF. The CDR3 coding sequence is TGTGCCATCAGTGAGTCGAGGGGGCCCACAGATACGCAGTATTTT.

This chain joins TRBV24-1 and TRBJ2-5; D call uncertain. CDR1 and CDR2 from the germline V gene are KGHDR and SFDVKD. V lost 3 bases and J 1 base, leaving 8 bases between the germline ends. The CDR3 is 14 amino acids. As DNA, the CDR3 is TGTGCCACCAGTGATCCGGGCGTCCAAGAGACCCAGTACTTC. This codes for CATSDPGVQETQYF.

The table lists this clonotype with many counts. The chain joins TRBV12-3 or TRBV12-4 to TRBJ2-7, with TRBD2 matching 9 bases. Trimming took 6 bases from V and 2 from J; bases not matched to a gene: 5. This CDR3 region has 14 residues. The CDR3 spells CASSLAGQTYEQYF. CDR3 nucleotide sequence: TGTGCCAGCAGCCTAGCGGGACAGACCTACGAGCAGTACTTC.

This clonotype was counted a few times. This chain joins TRBV18 and TRBJ1-1; 12 bases are shared with TRBD1. Germline V CDR1 and CDR2: KGHSH, LQKENI. J lost 4 bases, V lost 2 bases, and 8 bases had no gene match. This CDR3 has 17 residues. The CDR3 bases are TGTGCCAGCTCACCAGGGACAGGGGGCGGAGGATCCACTGAAGCTTTCTTT. This translates into CASSPGTGGGGSTEAFF.

This clonotype was picked up many times. The chain recombines TRBV28 with TRBJ2-1, with a weak D call TRBD1 (6 bases). Germline CDR1 MDHEN, CDR2 SYDVKM. Trimming removed 6 bases at V and 4 bases at J, with 10 bases between. This CDR3 contains 13 residues. CDR3 DNA: TGTGCCAGCAGAAGAACAGGGTACAATGAGCAGTTCTTC. This gives the protein CASRRTGYNEQFF.

V gene TRBV6-5 combines with J gene TRBJ2-6, with 9 bases that match TRBD1. Germline values: CDR1 MNHEY, CDR2 SVGAGI. This CDR3 is 18 amino acids long. V lost 0 bases and J lost 3; bases outside the gene matches: 6. The CDR3 here is CASSYSRQGVGGANVLTF. In DNA, the CDR3 is TGTGCCAGCAGTTACTCGAGACAGGGGGTCGGTGGGGCCAACGTCCTGACTTTC.

This clonotype appeared a few times. The rearrangement joins TRBV6-5 to TRBJ2-2, with D perhaps TRBD1 (5 bases). With 0 bases removed from V and 4 bases from J, the gap between germline ends came to 12 bases. The V gene's germline CDR1 is MNHEY and CDR2 SVGAGI. There are 16 residues in the CDR3. The CDR3 sequence: CASSYSLDRATGELFF. The CDR3 nucleotides read TGTGCCAGCAGTTACTCCCTCGACAGAGCCACCGGGGAGCTGTTTTTT.

This clonotype was recorded at least ten times. The V call is TRBV11-2, the J call TRBJ2-7; TRBD2 might be the D (5 bases). The V and J ends lost 1 base and 0 bases respectively, with 7 bases between them. The CDR3 extends over 14 amino acids. Germline-derived CDR1 and CDR2 are SGHAT and FQNNGV. The CDR3: CASSLVRGSYEQYF. Here the CDR3 DNA reads TGTGCCAGCAGCTTAGTACGGGGCTCCTACGAGCAGTACTTC.

This clonotype was recorded at least ten times. The chain recombines TRBV4-1 with TRBJ1-4; D is undetermined. V was clipped by 1 base and J by 3 bases, with 9 bases between them. This CDR3 is 15 amino acids long. Germline CDR1 is MGHRA and CDR2 is YSYEKL. The DNA for the CDR3 is TGCGCCAGCAGCCAAGGGTGGTCCGCTAATGAAAAACTGTTTTTT. Translating it yields CASSQGWSANEKLFF.

This clonotype was picked up a small number of times. Its ends do not fully match the called genes, so a read error is possible. The genes are TRBV4-1 and TRBJ2-1; no clear D gene. The germline gives CDR1 MGHRA, CDR2 YSYEKL. The CDR3 sequence is 17 residues long. CDR3 sequence (DNA): TGCGCCAGCAGACAAGTGGATCTAGGTCTCTCCTACAATGAGCAGTTCTTC. This sequence encodes CASRQVDLGLSYNEQFF.

This clonotype was counted many times. The chain carries TRBV6-2 or TRBV6-3 and TRBJ2-1; no reliable D call. Trimming stripped 0 bases from V and 3 bases from J, with 6 bases between. CDR1 is MNHEY, CDR2 SVGEGT, per germline. The CDR3 covers 14 residues. This CDR3 reads CASSYSRGYNEQFF. CDR3 coding DNA: TGTGCCAGCAGTTACTCCCGAGGCTACAATGAGCAGTTCTTC.